Listed here are 13 T cell receptor beta chains from one sample, sequenced in a study of T cells in Graves' hyperthyroidism and ophthalmopathy. Amplification of TCR beta CDR3 regions used RNA as the template. A set of HTBI primers served as the primers for a first-round RT-PCR of the TCR CDR3. TCRdb itself ran the multiplex PCR reads through MiXCR, one entry per CDR3 protein. The sample shows 340,000 or so distinct CDR3 sequences, about 18% of them seen only once. Source material: blood. The receptors stem from a woman aged 45 to 65 with Graves' hyperthyroidism.

This clonotype was seen a few times. The chain has TRBV28 and TRBJ1-6; the D gene is possibly TRBD1 (5 bases). V was cut by 7 bases and J by 14 bases, with 15 bases left in between. This CDR3 spans 12 amino acids. CDR1 and CDR2 from the germline V gene are MDHEN and SYDVKM. In nucleotides, the CDR3 is TGTGCCAGCACACTCCAGGGAGGGGCCCTCCACTTT. Amino acids: CASTLQGGALHF.

This clonotype occurred many times. The rearrangement uses TRBV12-3 or TRBV12-4 and TRBJ1-1; D is perhaps TRBD1 (5 bases). With 6 bases removed from V and 5 bases from J, the gap between germline ends came to 10 bases. The length of the CDR3 is 12 residues. The CDR3 spells CASSWGRTEAFF. In DNA, the CDR3 is TGTGCCAGCAGCTGGGGCCGGACTGAAGCTTTCTTT.

This clonotype came up a few times. The chain joins TRBV18 to TRBJ2-3; perhaps TRBD2 as D (6 bases). Germline V CDR1 and CDR2: KGHSH, LQKENI. V gave up 2 bases and J gave up 1 base, with 10 bases separating them. The CDR3 has 15 residues. In DNA, the CDR3 is TGTGCCAGCTCACCATGGCCTAGCGGCACAGATACGCAGTATTTT. Translating gives CASSPWPSGTDTQYF.

In the case of this clonotype: A read error may account for a junction end that differs from germline. The chain joins TRBV6-1 to TRBJ1-2; the D gene is possibly TRBD1 (5 bases). This CDR3 spans 16 amino acids. Per the germline V gene, CDR1 is MNHNS and CDR2 is SASEGT. The CDR3: CANSDRIGAPNYGYTF. The CDR3 bases are TGTGCCAACAGTGACAGAATCGGCGCTCCTAACTATGGCTACACCTTC.

This clonotype was recorded a few times. This chain connects TRBV3-1 to TRBJ2-3, with D unresolved. CDR1 and CDR2 from the germline V gene are LGHDT and YNNKEL (reference sequence). V gave up 2 bases and J gave up 3 bases, with 3 bases separating them. The length of the CDR3 is 12 residues. Here the CDR3 reads CASSQPTDTQYF. The CDR3 coding sequence is TGTGCCAGCAGCCAACCGACAGATACGCAGTATTTT.

This clonotype was counted only a few times. The chain carries TRBV13 and TRBJ1-4; TRBD1 is a possible D gene (5 bases). CDR3 length: 15 residues. Trimming stripped 2 bases from V and 8 bases from J, with 15 bases between. The germline gives CDR1 PRHDT, CDR2 FYEKMQ (reference sequence). As DNA, the CDR3 is TGTGCCAGCAGCTTACGGTCGGGGGTTAAGGAAAAACTGTTTTTT. Protein sequence: CASSLRSGVKEKLFF. The full variable domain, in which reference TRBV13 and TRBJ1-4 provide the parts outside the CDR3, is AAGVIQSPRHLIKEKRETATLKCYPIPRHDTVYWYQQGPGQDPQFLISFYEKMQSDKGSIPDRFSAQQFSDYHSELNMSSLELGDSALYFCASSLRSGVKEKLFFGSGTQLSVL.

V gene TRBV4-1 combines with J gene TRBJ1-2, with D unresolved. Trimming took 2 bases from V and 0 from J, leaving 13 bases between them. The germline gives CDR1 MGHRA, CDR2 YSYEKL. The length of the CDR3 is 16 residues. Written as DNA, the CDR3 is TGCGCCAGCAGCCAAATCCCCGGGCTAGCTAACTATGGCTACACCTTC. It codes for CASSQIPGLANYGYTF.

The rearrangement joins TRBV6-1 to TRBJ2-1; D unresolved. The CDR3 runs 13 residues. Germline V CDR1 and CDR2: MNHNS, SASEGT. The V gene lost 2 bases and the J gene lost 7 bases, with 9 bases spanning the gap. Here the CDR3 DNA reads TGTGCCAGCAGTGAATTCCCTTGGAATGAGCAGTTCTTC. This encodes CASSEFPWNEQFF.

V and J are TRBV5-6 and TRBJ2-5; D gene ambiguous. V lost 0 bases and J lost 5, with 8 bases in between. CDR3 length equals 13 residues. CDR1 and CDR2 (germline): SGHDT, YYEEEE. The CDR3 DNA reads TGTGCCAGCAGCTTGGTTTCAGTCGAGACCCAGTACTTC. Translated: CASSLVSVETQYF.

This clonotype was found a few times. J is TRBJ2-5 and V is TRBV5-1, with 13 bases that match TRBD2. The J call is doubtful: the DNA matches TRBJ2-1 better. Germline lookup yields CDR1 SGHRS and CDR2 YFSETQ. The CDR3 has 16 amino acids. CDR3 in amino acids: CASSSQLAGGEETQFF. The CDR3 DNA reads as TGCGCCAGCAGCTCCCAACTAGCGGGAGGGGAAGAGACCCAGTTCTTC.

This clonotype has a handful of counts. This chain links TRBV28 with TRBJ2-5; D is perhaps TRBD1 or TRBD2 (5 bases each). CDR1 is MDHEN and CDR2 is SYDVKM in the germline V gene. The CDR3 consists of 15 residues. The germline V and J ends were trimmed by 8 bases and 4 bases, with 20 bases remaining between them. CDR3 loop: CASVPSWGSVETQYF. Here the CDR3 DNA reads TGTGCCAGCGTACCGAGTTGGGGGTCGGTAGAGACCCAGTACTTC.

The rearrangement joins TRBV19 to TRBJ1-2; no firm D call. Trimming removed 0 bases from V and 10 bases from J, with 9 bases in between. Germline lookup yields CDR1 LNHDA and CDR2 SQIVND (reference sequence). CDR3 size: 12 residues. The CDR3 DNA reads as TGTGCCAGTAGTATAGACCAGCGGGTCTACACCTTC. This translates into CASSIDQRVYTF.

This clonotype was seen repeatedly, ten times or more. The J gene is TRBJ2-1, the V gene TRBV11-2, with 10 bases that match TRBD2. Germline V gives CDR1 SGHAT, CDR2 FQNNGV. CDR3 length equals 15 residues. V shed 5 bases and J 7 bases; nucleotides not matched to a gene: 8. In DNA form, the CDR3 reads TGTGCCAGCAGCCATAGCGGGAGGCCAGAGAATGAGCAGTTCTTC. As protein: CASSHSGRPENEQFF. Based on the CDR3 plus reference TRBV11-2 and TRBJ2-1, the full variable domain is EAGVAQSPRYKIIEKRQSVAFWCNPISGHATLYWYQQILGQGPKLLIQFQNNGVVDDSQLPKDRFSAERLKGVDSTLKIQPAKLEDSAVYLCASSHSGRPENEQFFGPGTRLTVL.